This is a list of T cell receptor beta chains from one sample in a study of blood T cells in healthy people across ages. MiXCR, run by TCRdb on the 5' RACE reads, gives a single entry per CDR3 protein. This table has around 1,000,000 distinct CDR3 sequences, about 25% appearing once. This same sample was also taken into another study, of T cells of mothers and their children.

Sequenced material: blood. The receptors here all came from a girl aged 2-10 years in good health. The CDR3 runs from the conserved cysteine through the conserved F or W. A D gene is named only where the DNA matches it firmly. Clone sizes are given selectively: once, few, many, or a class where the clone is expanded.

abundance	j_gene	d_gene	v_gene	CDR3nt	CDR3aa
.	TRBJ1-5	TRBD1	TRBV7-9	TGTGCCAGCAGCTTCGGCGAGGACAGGGACAGCAATCAGCCCCAGCATTTT	CASSFGEDRDSNQPQHF
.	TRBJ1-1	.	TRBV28	TGTGCCACACAAAAGGCAGGGAACACTGAAGCTTTCTTT	CATQKAGNTEAFF
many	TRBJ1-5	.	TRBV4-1	TGCGCCAGCAGCCAAGAAGGGGACATTCAGCCCCAGCATTTT	CASSQEGDIQPQHF
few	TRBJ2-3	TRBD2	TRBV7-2	TGTGCCAGCAGCTTAGCTAGCGGGGATTCGGCAGATACGCAGTATTTT	CASSLASGDSADTQYF
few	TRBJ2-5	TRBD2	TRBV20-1	TGCAGTGCTAAGCGGACTAGCTCCCCGCGAGGAGAGACCCAGTACTTC	CSAKRTSSPRGETQYF
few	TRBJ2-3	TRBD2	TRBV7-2	TGTGCCAGCAGCGCATTTAAGCGGGGGGTCACAGATACGCAGTATTTT	CASSAFKRGVTDTQYF
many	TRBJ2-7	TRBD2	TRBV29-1	TGCAGCGTTGTCGGGGGGTCCTACGAGCAGTACTTC	CSVVGGSYEQYF
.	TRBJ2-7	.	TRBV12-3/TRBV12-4	TGTGCCAGCAGCGACAGTGAAAGCTACGAGCAGTACTTC	CASSDSESYEQYF
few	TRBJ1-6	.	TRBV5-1	TGCGCCAGCGGCCTGGGGGAAGATTCACCCCTCCACTTT	CASGLGEDSPLHF
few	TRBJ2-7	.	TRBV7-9	TGTGCCAGCGCAGTGGGAAACTACGAGCAGTACTTC	CASAVGNYEQYF
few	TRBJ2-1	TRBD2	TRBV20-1	TGCAGTGCTATAGCGGGAGGGCCGAGCTCCTACAATGAGCAGTTCTTC	CSAIAGGPSSYNEQFF
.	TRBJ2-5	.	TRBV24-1	TGTGCCACCAGTGACCGGAATCAAGAGACCCAGTACTTC	CATSDRNQETQYF
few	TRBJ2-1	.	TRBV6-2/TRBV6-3	TGTGCCACCTCTCTGAGGGGGGGCTATAATGAGCAGTTCTTC	CATSLRGGYNEQFF
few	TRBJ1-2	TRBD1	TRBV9	TGTGCCAGCAGCGTAGCCGGGACAGGAACCGACTATGGCTACACCTTC	CASSVAGTGTDYGYTF
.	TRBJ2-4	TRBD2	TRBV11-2	TGTGCCAGCAGCCCCCCTGGGGCGGGAGGGCTCCAAAACATTCAGTACTTC	CASSPPGAGGLQNIQYF
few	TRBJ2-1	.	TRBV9	TGTGCCAGCAGCGTAGCTTGGGGGTTTGAGCAGTTCTTC	CASSVAWGFEQFF
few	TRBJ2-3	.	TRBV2	TGTGCCAGCAGTATACTTCGGCGCACAGATACGCAGTATTTT	CASSILRRTDTQYF
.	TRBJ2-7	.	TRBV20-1	TGCAGTGCTAGAGATCTGGAAGGCTCCTACGAGCAGTACTTC	CSARDLEGSYEQYF
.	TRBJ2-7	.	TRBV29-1	TGCAGCGCCACATATCCAGGGGACTTAACCTACGAGCAGTACTTC	CSATYPGDLTYEQYF
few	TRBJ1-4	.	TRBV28	TGTGCCAGCAGTTTGCTAAACAATGAAAAACTGTTTTTT	CASSLLNNEKLFF
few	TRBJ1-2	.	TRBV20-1	TGCAGTGCTCAGAATTATGGCTACACCTTC	CSAQNYGYTF
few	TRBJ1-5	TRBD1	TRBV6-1	TGTGCCAGCAGCGAAAACCCTGGGACAGGCTCGAATCAGCCCCAGCATTTT	CASSENPGTGSNQPQHF
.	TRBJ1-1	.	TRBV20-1	TGCAGTGCCCTCCTAGGAGAAGTCACTGAAGCTTTCTTT	CSALLGEVTEAFF
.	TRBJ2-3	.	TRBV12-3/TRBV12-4	TGTGCCAGCAGCCTTTCTCGAGGGAGAGCAGATGCGCAGTATTTT	CASSLSRGRADAQYF
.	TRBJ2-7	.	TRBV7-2	TGTGCCAGCAGCTTAGGTCCGGCAGCCTACGAGCAGTACTTC	CASSLGPAAYEQYF
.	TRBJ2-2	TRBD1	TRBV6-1	TGTGCCAGCAGTGCGTCCGGGACAGGGCTCACCGGGGAGCTGTTTTTT	CASSASGTGLTGELFF
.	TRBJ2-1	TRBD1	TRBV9	TGTCCCAGCAGCGGAACAGGGGGCCAGTCCTACAATGAGCAGTTCTTC	CPSSGTGGQSYNEQFF
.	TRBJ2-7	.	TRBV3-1	TGTGCCAGCTCCCCTCACGGCGGGACAGTTTCCTACGAGCAGTACTTC	CASSPHGGTVSYEQYF
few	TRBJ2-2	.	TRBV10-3	TGTGCCATCAGTGACCCTCCCGGGGGCACCGGGGAGCTGTTTTTT	CAISDPPGGTGELFF
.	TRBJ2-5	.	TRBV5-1	TGCGCCAGCAGAGATCGCCCGGGACAAACGGAGGTGACCCAGTACTTC	CASRDRPGQTEVTQYF
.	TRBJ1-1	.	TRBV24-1	TGTGCCACCAGTGACCAATCCGCTTCAGGACGCACTGAAGCTTTCTTT	CATSDQSASGRTEAFF
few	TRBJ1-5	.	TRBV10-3	TGTGCCATCAGTGACGGGGCAAGCAATCAGCCCCAGCATTTT	CAISDGASNQPQHF
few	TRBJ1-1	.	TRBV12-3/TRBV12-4	TGTGCCAGCAGGGACCTACAGTTAAACACTGAAGCTTTCTTT	CASRDLQLNTEAFF